The 25 T cell receptor beta chains presented below share a single source sample, sequenced in a study of T-cell memory formation after mild COVID-19. TCRdb redid the calling of the 5' RACE reads with MiXCR, one entry per CDR3 protein. The sample carries fewer than 200,000 distinct CDR3 sequences, 18% recorded once. Sequencing was done on a sample of PBMCs or a T cell subset sorted from them (not recorded which). These receptors were taken from a young man who had mild COVID-19 (a few samples of this study predate the infection). Cell type and time point are not known.

This clonotype was observed a few times. CDR3 bases: TGTGCCAGCAGAGATGACAGGGGTTCATACAATGAGCAGTTCTTC. Translated: CASRDDRGSYNEQFF. J is TRBJ2-1 and V is TRBV14; 8 nucleotides agree with TRBD1. The CDR3 consists of 15 residues. Germline V CDR1 and CDR2: SGHDN, FVKESK. With V trimmed by 6 bases and J by 4 bases, 8 bases remained unmatched.

J is TRBJ1-2 and V is TRBV2; D may be TRBD1 (6 bases). V was trimmed by 4 bases and J by 4 bases, leaving 19 bases between them. Germline CDR1 SNHLY, CDR2 FYNNEI. CDR3 length: 16 residues. The CDR3 loop reads CASSAGQFTYFYGYTF. In nucleotides, the CDR3 is TGTGCCAGCAGTGCCGGACAGTTTACCTACTTCTATGGCTACACCTTC.

J is TRBJ2-5 and V is TRBV7-2; TRBD2 is a possible D gene (6 bases). This CDR3 region has 15 residues. CDR1 is SGHTA and CDR2 is FQGNSA in the germline V gene. V was shortened by 1 base and J by 5 bases, with 14 bases between the two germline ends. Here the CDR3 reads CASSLVGGTGETQYF. CDR3 nucleotide sequence: TGTGCCAGCAGCTTAGTCGGCGGGACGGGGGAGACCCAGTACTTC.

This clonotype was observed at least ten times. The CDR3 loop reads CASGWQGATETQYF. CDR3 in DNA: TGTGCTAGTGGTTGGCAGGGGGCGACAGAGACCCAGTACTTC. This chain connects TRBV12-5 to TRBJ2-5, with 8 bases lining up with TRBD1. Germline CDR1 LGHNT, CDR2 FRNRAP. The CDR3 totals 14 residues. Trimming took 4 bases from V and 4 from J; bases not matched to a gene: 5.

This clonotype was detected only a few times. At one boundary the junction diverges from the germline segment, which might be a read error. V gene TRBV29-1 combines with J gene TRBJ1-2; D is unclear. Germline CDR1 is SQVTM and CDR2 is ANQGSEA. CDR3 length: 12 amino acids. CDR3 residues: CSVREGRYGYTF. The CDR3 DNA reads TGCAGCGTGAGAGAGGGAAGGTATGGCTATACCTTC.

This clonotype was counted between two and nine times. The chain employs TRBV29-1 and TRBJ1-5; no firm D call. The CDR3 has 15 residues. Trimming pared 7 bases from V and 1 base from J, leaving 17 bases between. The germline V gene encodes CDR1 SQVTM and CDR2 ANQGSEA. The CDR3 spells CSASGGERSNQPQHF. CDR3 bases: TGCAGCGCTTCGGGTGGCGAAAGGAGCAATCAGCCCCAGCATTTT.

The CDR3, as DNA: TGTGCCAGCAGTGAAGGGGGAATCTACGAGCAGTACGTC. It specifies CASSEGGIYEQYV. The V gene is TRBV6-1, the J gene TRBJ2-7; D ambiguous. CDR1 MNHNS and CDR2 SASEGT come from the germline V gene. The CDR3 consists of 13 residues. Trimming pared 1 base from V and 3 bases from J, leaving 7 bases between.

This clonotype occurred many times. The chain uses TRBV4-2 and TRBJ2-3, with TRBD2 identical over 11 bases. Per the germline V gene, CDR1 is LGHNA and CDR2 is YNFKEQ. The J segment lost 1 base and the V segment lost 0 bases, leaving 3 bases of the junction unmatched. The CDR3 contains 17 residues. CDR3 in amino acids: CASSQDVTSGGTDTQYF. The CDR3 region has the DNA TGTGCCAGCAGCCAAGATGTGACTAGCGGGGGCACAGATACGCAGTATTTT.

The chain couples TRBV3-1 to TRBJ1-3, with D hard to call. The germline V and J ends were trimmed by 8 bases and 0 bases, with 8 bases remaining between them. Germline assignment: CDR1 LGHDT and CDR2 YNNKEL (reference sequence). The CDR3 has 13 amino acids. The CDR3 region is CASSQSSGNTIYF. The DNA of the CDR3 is TGTGCCAGCTCACAGAGCTCTGGAAACACCATATATTTT.

This clonotype was detected a few times. CDR3 residues: CASSQVRSGEQFF. The CDR3 DNA follows: TGTGCCAGCAGCCAAGTTCGATCGGGCGAGCAGTTCTTC. This chain uses TRBV3-1 with TRBJ2-1, with D hard to call. The CDR3 contains 13 residues. With 1 base removed from V and 10 bases from J, the gap between germline ends came to 11 bases. Germline CDR1 and CDR2: LGHDT and YNNKEL (reference sequence).

This chain uses TRBV4-2 with TRBJ1-1; D might be TRBD1 (5 bases). CDR1 LGHNA and CDR2 YNFKEQ come from the germline V gene. The V end lost 5 bases, the J end lost 6 bases, and 10 bases lay between the germline ends. CDR3 length: 12 amino acids. Written as DNA, the CDR3 is TGTGCCAGCAGCAGGGGCCCGGCTGAAGCTTTCTTT. Encoded protein: CASSRGPAEAFF.

This clonotype came up a few times. The V call is TRBV20-1, the J call TRBJ2-3, with TRBD1 matching 7 bases. Germline V lookup: CDR1 DFQATT, CDR2 SNEGSKA (reference sequence). Trimming cost V 5 bases and J 0 bases; bases outside gene matches: 8. The CDR3 consists of 15 residues. CDR3 DNA: TGCAGTGCTGAACAGGACAGGACTAGCACAGATACGCAGTATTTT. This codes for CSAEQDRTSTDTQYF.

In its sample, this clonotype was seen a few times. The rearrangement links TRBV20-1 to TRBJ1-2; D is uncertain. The germline gives CDR1 DFQATT, CDR2 SNEGSKA (reference sequence). The CDR3 totals 10 residues. Between the trimmed V and J ends, which lost 4 bases and 4 bases, there was a span of 4 bases. The CDR3 is CSANSYGYTF. The CDR3, as DNA: TGCAGTGCTAATTCCTATGGCTACACCTTC.

The chain links TRBV4-2 to TRBJ2-7, with D possibly TRBD1 on 6 matching bases. The germline V gene has CDR1 LGHNA and CDR2 YNFKEQ. The ends were cut back, 4 bases at V and 3 bases at J, with 19 bases in the middle. This CDR3 comprises 16 residues. For the CDR3, the DNA is TGTGCCAGCAGCCGTAAACCGGGACATGGAGACTACGAGCAGTACTTC. Its translation is CASSRKPGHGDYEQYF.

The table lists this clonotype with many counts. The chain has TRBV6-5 and TRBJ1-4; D gene ambiguous. The V end lost 5 bases, the J end lost 4 bases, and 8 bases lay between the germline ends. CDR1 and CDR2 from the germline V gene are MNHEY and SVGAGI. CDR3 size: 13 residues. In DNA, the CDR3 is TGTGCCAGCAGTCGGGATGTTAATGAAAAACTGTTTTTT. Protein sequence: CASSRDVNEKLFF.

The CDR3 spells CASSTPQGQETQYF. The DNA for the CDR3 is TGCGCCAGCAGCACGCCACAGGGCCAAGAGACCCAGTACTTC. V is TRBV5-1 and J is TRBJ2-5, with D tentatively TRBD1 (6 bases). V was pared by 4 bases and J by 1 base, with 11 bases between. The CDR3 loop spans 14 amino acids. Germline-derived CDR1 and CDR2 are SGHRS and YFSETQ.

The genes are TRBV7-2 and TRBJ2-7; D is ambiguous. The V gene's germline CDR1 is SGHTA and CDR2 FQGNSA. The CDR3 runs 15 residues. V lost 1 base and J lost 5, with 15 bases in between. The CDR3 DNA follows: TGTGCCAGCAGCTTAGACGTGGACCCCCTCAACGAGCAGTACTTC. Amino acid sequence: CASSLDVDPLNEQYF. The full variable domain, completed using reference TRBV7-2 and TRBJ2-7, is GAGVSQSPSNKVTEKGKDVELRCDPISGHTALYWYRQSLGQGLEFLIYFQGNSAPDKSGLPSDRFSAERTGGSVSTLTIQRTQQEDSAVYLCASSLDVDPLNEQYFGPGTRLTVT.

This clonotype was seen a handful of times. CDR3 coding DNA: TGCGCCAGCAGCTTACAGGGAGCACCAGATACGCAGTATTTT. It specifies CASSLQGAPDTQYF. V gene TRBV5-1 combines with J gene TRBJ2-3; maybe TRBD1 (6 bases). Trimming removed 2 bases from V and 4 bases from J, with 11 bases in between. CDR3 length: 14 amino acids. CDR1 is SGHRS, CDR2 YFSETQ, per germline.

The CDR3 here is CSVEEMTGVKGGYTF. DNA of the CDR3: TGCAGCGTTGAAGAGATGACAGGGGTGAAGGGTGGCTACACCTTC. The chain uses TRBV29-1 and TRBJ1-2; 8 bases align to TRBD1. Germline CDR1 is SQVTM and CDR2 is ANQGSEA. V shed 0 bases, J shed 7 bases, and the junction held 10 bases outside the gene matches. The CDR3 runs 15 residues.

The chain employs TRBV29-1 and TRBJ2-1; possibly TRBD2 for D (6 bases). This CDR3 has 12 residues. Germline loops: CDR1 SQVTM, CDR2 ANQGSEA. V lost 3 bases and J lost 13, with 16 bases in between. The CDR3 region has the DNA TGCAGCGTTGAGCGTTGGGGCGGGGATCAGTTCTTC. It is translated as CSVERWGGDQFF.

This clonotype was seen a few times. The V call is TRBV12-3 or TRBV12-4, the J call TRBJ2-7; tentative D call: TRBD1 (5 bases). The CDR3 has 13 amino acids. With 2 bases removed from V and 5 bases from J, the gap between germline ends came to 10 bases. This CDR3 is CASSLQGGNEQYF. The CDR3 DNA sequence: TGTGCCAGCAGTTTACAGGGCGGCAACGAGCAGTACTTC.

CDR3 DNA: TGTGCCAGCAGCTTAGGATGGGGGGAATACAATGAGCAGTTCTTC. Its protein product is CASSLGWGEYNEQFF. This sequence joins TRBV7-2 and TRBJ2-1, with TRBD2 as a possible D gene (6 bases). V gave up 1 base and J gave up 4 bases, with 11 bases separating them. This CDR3 spans 15 amino acids. Germline V gene data show CDR1 as SGHTA and CDR2 as FQGNSA.

This clonotype was seen a few times. This chain uses TRBV4-1 with TRBJ1-5; D call uncertain. V lost 1 base and J 0 bases, leaving 10 bases between the germline ends. Germline-derived CDR1 and CDR2 are MGHRA and YSYEKL. The CDR3 is made up of 16 amino acids. The CDR3 DNA sequence: TGCGCCAGCAGCCAAGGCGTAAAGACTAGCAATCAGCCCCAGCATTTT. Protein product: CASSQGVKTSNQPQHF.

This clonotype was counted between two and nine times. The V call is TRBV5-1, the J call TRBJ2-3, with D perhaps matching TRBD2 (5 bases). The CDR3 spans 15 residues. V was clipped by 5 bases and J by 3 bases, with 16 bases between them. The V gene's germline CDR1 is SGHRS and CDR2 YFSETQ. This chain's CDR3 is CASSTQSSGTDTQYF. The CDR3 nucleotides read TGCGCCAGCAGTACACAGAGTTCGGGGACAGATACGCAGTATTTT.

This clonotype appeared a few times. The V gene is TRBV6-2 or TRBV6-3, the J gene TRBJ2-7; 8 bases match TRBD2. Germline values: CDR1 MNHEY, CDR2 SVGEGT. The CDR3 extends over 15 amino acids. J lost 6 bases, V lost 6 bases, and 13 bases had no gene match. CDR3 sequence reads: CASSRPGLGSLEQYV. The CDR3 nucleotides are TGTGCCAGCAGCCGACCGGGACTAGGGTCCCTCGAGCAGTACGTC.